These T cell receptor beta chains were read from a single sample in a study of CD8 T cells in ankylosing spondylitis. From the 5' RACE reads, TCRdb called clonotypes with MiXCR, one entry per CDR3 protein. The table shows over 150,000 distinct CDR3 sequences, with roughly 12% occurring only once. Sequencing was carried out using blood, either unsorted or a sorted T cell fraction (not recorded which). These receptors originate from a male donor with ankylosing spondylitis or in good health (not recorded which). Both conserved end residues are part of each CDR3. The D gene is left open where the match is weak. Size is stated for part of the rows, as once, few or many counts, or as a class when the clone is expanded.

j_call: TRBJ1-5; d_call: -; clone_size: few; v_call: TRBV15; cdr3_nt: TGTGCCACCAGCGGGCGAAACCAGCCCCAGCATTTT; cdr3_aa: CATSGRNQPQHF
j_call: TRBJ1-2; d_call: -; clone_size: few; v_call: TRBV6-1; cdr3_nt: TGTGCCAGCAGCGGGGGACTGGACGGCTACACCTTC; cdr3_aa: CASSGGLDGYTF
j_call: TRBJ2-1; d_call: -; clone_size: few; v_call: TRBV2; cdr3_nt: TGTGCCATTCGCGAGGAGGACCTCTTGGATGAGCAGTTCTTC; cdr3_aa: CAIREEDLLDEQFF
j_call: TRBJ2-7; d_call: -; clone_size: few; v_call: TRBV12-3/TRBV12-4; cdr3_nt: TGTGCCAGCAGAGAAGACGGCATCTACGAGCAGTACTTC; cdr3_aa: CASREDGIYEQYF
j_call: TRBJ2-2; d_call: TRBD2; clone_size: -; v_call: TRBV5-5; cdr3_nt: TGTGCCAGCAGCTTGATCTCTAGCGGGGAAACCGGGGAGCTGTTTTTT; cdr3_aa: CASSLISSGETGELFF
j_call: TRBJ1-1; d_call: -; clone_size: once; v_call: TRBV9; cdr3_nt: TGTGCCAGCAGCTCCGATTCAGGGGTTGAAGCTTTCTTT; cdr3_aa: CASSSDSGVEAFF
j_call: TRBJ2-1; d_call: TRBD2; clone_size: few; v_call: TRBV6-2/TRBV6-3; cdr3_nt: TGTGCCAGCAGCCCTCCGGGACTACTCTCCTACAATGAGCAGTTCTTC; cdr3_aa: CASSPPGLLSYNEQFF
j_call: TRBJ2-7; d_call: -; clone_size: -; v_call: TRBV10-3; cdr3_nt: TGTGCCATCAACCACGAGCAGTACTTC; cdr3_aa: CAINHEQYF
j_call: TRBJ2-7; d_call: -; clone_size: -; v_call: TRBV5-5; cdr3_nt: TGTGCCAGCAGCCCTTGGAGGCAGGGAACGGACTACGAGCAGTACTTC; cdr3_aa: CASSPWRQGTDYEQYF
j_call: TRBJ1-1; d_call: -; clone_size: -; v_call: TRBV14; cdr3_nt: TGTGCCAGCAGCCAAGTTCTAGGAGGGACTCCGGCCAACACTGAAGCTTTCTTT; cdr3_aa: CASSQVLGGTPANTEAFF
j_call: TRBJ2-7; d_call: -; clone_size: many; v_call: TRBV10-3; cdr3_nt: TGTGCCATCAGTGAGAGGGGGGCGGACTACGAGCAGTACTTC; cdr3_aa: CAISERGADYEQYF
j_call: TRBJ2-1; d_call: TRBD2; clone_size: -; v_call: TRBV11-2; cdr3_nt: TGTGCCAGCAGCCCGGCACTGGCGGGGGGGTCCTATGAGCAGTTCTTC; cdr3_aa: CASSPALAGGSYEQFF
j_call: TRBJ2-7; d_call: TRBD2; clone_size: few; v_call: TRBV12-3/TRBV12-4; cdr3_nt: TGTGCCAGCCGGCTAGCGGGAGGCGAGCAGTACTTC; cdr3_aa: CASRLAGGEQYF
j_call: TRBJ2-3; d_call: TRBD2; clone_size: -; v_call: TRBV12-3/TRBV12-4; cdr3_nt: TGTGCCAGCAGGGGGGGACTAGCGGAGACAGATACGCAGTATTTT; cdr3_aa: CASRGGLAETDTQYF
j_call: TRBJ1-3; d_call: -; clone_size: few; v_call: TRBV29-1; cdr3_nt: TGCAGCGTTTGGGGCGGAGGCTCTGGAAACACCATATATTTT; cdr3_aa: CSVWGGGSGNTIYF
j_call: TRBJ2-7; d_call: TRBD2; clone_size: -; v_call: TRBV30; cdr3_nt: TGTGCCTGGAGTGTACGTAGCGGGGGCATTTCCTACGAGCAGTACTTC; cdr3_aa: CAWSVRSGGISYEQYF
j_call: TRBJ1-1; d_call: TRBD1; clone_size: -; v_call: TRBV20-1; cdr3_nt: TGCAGTGCTAGGTACGGGCAGGGGGCGGCTGAAGCTTTCTTT; cdr3_aa: CSARYGQGAAEAFF
j_call: TRBJ1-6; d_call: -; clone_size: many; v_call: TRBV12-3/TRBV12-4; cdr3_nt: TGTGCCAGCAGTCGGGCGGGGAGGAGCAATTCACCCCTCCACTTT; cdr3_aa: CASSRAGRSNSPLHF
j_call: TRBJ2-7; d_call: TRBD1; clone_size: many; v_call: TRBV12-3/TRBV12-4; cdr3_nt: TGTGCCAGCAGCCGAGGGGGCGGGTACGAGCAGTACTTC; cdr3_aa: CASSRGGGYEQYF
j_call: TRBJ2-1; d_call: TRBD1; clone_size: many; v_call: TRBV4-1; cdr3_nt: TGCGCCAGCAGCCCCGGGTTCGACAGGGGGCCCTACAATGAGCAGTTCTTC; cdr3_aa: CASSPGFDRGPYNEQFF
j_call: TRBJ2-5; d_call: -; clone_size: few; v_call: TRBV5-5; cdr3_nt: TGTGCCAGCAGCTCCCGGGAGCACGAAGAGACCCAGTACTTC; cdr3_aa: CASSSREHEETQYF
j_call: TRBJ2-1; d_call: -; clone_size: few; v_call: TRBV6-1; cdr3_nt: TGTGCCACCAGACAGGCCTCTGGGTACAATGAGCAGTTCTTC; cdr3_aa: CATRQASGYNEQFF
j_call: TRBJ2-7; d_call: -; clone_size: few; v_call: TRBV11-1; cdr3_nt: TGTGCCAGCAGCTTAGCTAAGGTAATCTCCGAGAAAAGCTACGAGCAGTACTTC; cdr3_aa: CASSLAKVISEKSYEQYF
j_call: TRBJ2-7; d_call: -; clone_size: -; v_call: TRBV4-2; cdr3_nt: TGTGCCAGCAGCCAAGAGACAACAGGGACGTACGAGCAGTACTTC; cdr3_aa: CASSQETTGTYEQYF
j_call: TRBJ1-1; d_call: -; clone_size: -; v_call: TRBV3-1; cdr3_nt: TGTGCCAGCAGCCCGTCAGCTCCGATACGGATGAACACTGAAGCTTTCTTT; cdr3_aa: CASSPSAPIRMNTEAFF
j_call: TRBJ2-5; d_call: -; clone_size: few; v_call: TRBV5-6; cdr3_nt: TGTGCCAGCAGCTTGTCTCCGCTAGGAGAGACCCAGTACTTC; cdr3_aa: CASSLSPLGETQYF
j_call: TRBJ2-6; d_call: TRBD1; clone_size: few; v_call: TRBV27; cdr3_nt: TGTGCCAGCAGTGGACAGGGGCTCTCTGGGGCCAACGTCCTGACTTTC; cdr3_aa: CASSGQGLSGANVLTF
j_call: TRBJ2-7; d_call: -; clone_size: few; v_call: TRBV4-1; cdr3_nt: TGCGCCAGCAGCCAAGAACATGGACTGTACCCCTCCTACGAGCAGTACTTC; cdr3_aa: CASSQEHGLYPSYEQYF
j_call: TRBJ1-1; d_call: -; clone_size: many; v_call: TRBV4-1; cdr3_nt: TGTGCCAGCAGCCAGGACGGGGGGCTGAACACTGAAGCTTTCTTT; cdr3_aa: CASSQDGGLNTEAFF
j_call: TRBJ2-2; d_call: -; clone_size: -; v_call: TRBV3-1; cdr3_nt: TGTGCCAGCAGCCGGTGTACTAGTCCTCAGGACACCGGGGAGCTGTTTTTT; cdr3_aa: CASSRCTSPQDTGELFF
j_call: TRBJ1-1; d_call: -; clone_size: -; v_call: TRBV12-5; cdr3_nt: TGTGCTAGTGGCCAGGACCCCCCAGCTGAAGCTTTCTTT; cdr3_aa: CASGQDPPAEAFF
j_call: TRBJ2-5; d_call: -; clone_size: -; v_call: TRBV27; cdr3_nt: TGTGCCAGCAGTTGGACCATTCAAGAGACCCAGTACTTC; cdr3_aa: CASSWTIQETQYF
j_call: TRBJ1-1; d_call: -; clone_size: -; v_call: TRBV4-1; cdr3_nt: TGCGCCAGCAGCCAGCCGGACACGGGGAACACTGAAGCTTTCTTT; cdr3_aa: CASSQPDTGNTEAFF